These 22 T cell receptor beta chains were sequenced from one sample in a study of T cell repertoires in cytomegalovirus infection. From the reads, TCRdb called clonotypes with MiXCR, one entry per CDR3 protein. In the table there are hundreds of thousands of distinct CDR3 sequences, 15% to 20% of which are singletons. Input material: PBMCs. Source of these receptors: a human donor in good health (CMV status not recorded). Some clones in this sample may be carry-over from other donors' samples.

This clonotype was picked up a small number of times. This sequence joins TRBV2 and TRBJ1-2, with D possibly matching TRBD1 (6 bases). The germline CDR1 and CDR2 sequences are SNHLY and FYNNEI. Trimming removed 6 bases at V and 4 bases at J, with 9 bases between. This CDR3 region has 12 residues. DNA for the CDR3: TGTGCCAGCAGGGACAGCTCCTATGGCTACACCTTC. Amino acid sequence: CASRDSSYGYTF. Variable domain in full (rest from reference TRBV2 and TRBJ1-2): EPEVTQTPSHQVTQMGQEVILRCVPISNHLYFYWYRQILGQKVEFLVSFYNNEISEKSEIFDDQFSVERPDGSNFTLKIRSTKLEDSAMYFCASRDSSYGYTFGSGTRLTVV.

This clonotype has at least ten counts. In DNA, the CDR3 is TGTGCCAGCAGCCCGGCGCGGTTTAGCTACACCTTC. Translating it yields CASSPARFSYTF. The chain combines TRBV7-2 with TRBJ1-2; no definite D call. This CDR3 has 12 residues. V was shortened by 5 bases and J by 9 bases, with 13 bases between the two germline ends. Germline CDR1 is SGHTA and CDR2 is FQGNSA. Full variable domain (missing parts from reference TRBV7-2 and TRBJ1-2): GAGVSQSPSNKVTEKGKDVELRCDPISGHTALYWYRQSLGQGLEFLIYFQGNSAPDKSGLPSDRFSAERTGGSVSTLTIQRTQQEDSAVYLCASSPARFSYTFGSGTRLTVV.

The chain uses TRBV5-6 and TRBJ1-1; TRBD1 matches at 8 bases. V was clipped by 4 bases and J by 0 bases; unmatched bases: 14. The CDR3 runs 18 residues. CDR1 is SGHDT and CDR2 is YYEEEE in the germline V gene. Here the CDR3 DNA reads TGTGCCAGCAGCCTCGGGACAGGAGTCCTTGGGCTGAACACTGAAGCTTTCTTT. Protein product: CASSLGTGVLGLNTEAFF.

This clonotype occurred many times. The chain links TRBV7-2 to TRBJ2-7; D is undetermined. The V end was cut by 5 bases, the J end by 1 base, with 15 bases between. This CDR3 region has 15 residues. CDR1 is SGHTA, CDR2 FQGNSA, per germline. CDR3 nucleotide sequence: TGTGCCAGCAGCCCCGCCGGAGACAAGTCCTACGAGCAGTACTTC. Its translation: CASSPAGDKSYEQYF. The entire variable domain, with the rest obtained from reference TRBV7-2 and TRBJ2-7, is as follows: GAGVSQSPSNKVTEKGKDVELRCDPISGHTALYWYRQSLGQGLEFLIYFQGNSAPDKSGLPSDRFSAERTGGSVSTLTIQRTQQEDSAVYLCASSPAGDKSYEQYFGPGTRLTVT.

The chain is built from TRBV28 and TRBJ2-1; D gene uncertain. Trimming pared 6 bases from V and 4 bases from J, leaving 13 bases between. Germline V gene lookup returns CDR1 MDHEN and CDR2 SYDVKM. This CDR3 has 14 amino acids. The CDR3: CASRVSRVYNEQFF. The CDR3 bases are TGTGCCAGCAGGGTATCTAGAGTTTACAATGAGCAGTTCTTC.

In this sample, this clonotype turned up a few times. The CDR3 DNA reads as TGTGCCAGCAGTCAATCCACCTCGGGAAGACCAGGCCCCTACAATGAGCAGTTCTTC. Amino acids: CASSQSTSGRPGPYNEQFF. This sequence joins TRBV6-6 and TRBJ2-1; TRBD2 might be the D (5 bases). The CDR3 runs to 19 residues. With 5 bases removed from V and 2 bases from J, the gap between germline ends came to 25 bases. Germline CDR1 and CDR2: MNHNY and SVGAGI (reference sequence).

The chain has TRBV6-6 and TRBJ2-3; no clear D. The V and J ends lost 5 bases and 0 bases respectively, with 12 bases between them. Per germline, CDR1 MNHNY and CDR2 SVGAGI (reference sequence). The CDR3 has 15 residues. In DNA form, the CDR3 reads TGTGCCAGCAGTCTCGGGCCTACTAGCACAGATACGCAGTATTTT. This encodes CASSLGPTSTDTQYF.

This clonotype was detected ten times or more. This chain joins TRBV7-6 and TRBJ2-3; D possibly corresponds to TRBD2 (6 bases). Trimming stripped 10 bases from V and 1 base from J, with 12 bases between. The CDR3 loop spans 13 amino acids. Per the germline V gene, CDR1 is SGHVS and CDR2 is FNYEAQ. The CDR3: CAILRGGTDTQYF. DNA for the CDR3: TGTGCCATCCTACGCGGGGGCACAGATACGCAGTATTTT.

This clonotype has only a few counts. The chain employs TRBV6-5 and TRBJ2-7; D remains ambiguous. Per germline, CDR1 MNHEY and CDR2 SVGAGI. This CDR3 contains 14 residues. V was pared by 1 base and J by 0 bases, with 7 bases between. CDR3 amino acids: CASSYFGSSYEQYF. The CDR3 region has the DNA TGTGCCAGCAGTTACTTTGGAAGCTCCTACGAGCAGTACTTC.

This clonotype was recorded at least ten times. The V and J genes are TRBV7-9 and TRBJ1-6; D is undetermined. Germline assignment: CDR1 SEHNR and CDR2 FQNEAQ (reference sequence). Trimming cost V 5 bases and J 10 bases, with 15 bases left between them. The CDR3 runs to 14 residues. This CDR3 is CASSPQAAGSPLHF. The CDR3 DNA reads as TGTGCCAGCAGCCCGCAAGCCGCGGGGTCACCCCTCCACTTT.

In this sample, this clonotype turned up a few times. This chain connects TRBV20-1 to TRBJ1-2; 8 nucleotides match TRBD1. Trimming cost V 4 bases and J 4 bases; bases outside gene matches: 5. Germline V gives CDR1 DFQATT, CDR2 SNEGSKA (reference sequence). The CDR3 contains 13 residues. The DNA of the CDR3 is TGCAGTGCTAAGACAGGGGCTAGCTATGGCTACACCTTC. It translates to CSAKTGASYGYTF.

This sequence joins TRBV4-2 and TRBJ2-6, with D possibly matching TRBD2 (5 bases). V was trimmed by 3 bases and J by 1 base, leaving 10 bases between them. Germline loops: CDR1 LGHNA, CDR2 YNFKEQ. This CDR3 is 16 amino acids long. In DNA, the CDR3 is TGTGCCAGCAGCCAGGGAGACGGGTCTGGGGCCAACGTCCTGACTTTC. Encoded protein: CASSQGDGSGANVLTF.

CDR3 DNA sequence: TGTGCCAGCAGTTCCGGGACACTGAACACTGAAGCTTTCTTT. Amino acids: CASSSGTLNTEAFF. The V call is TRBV5-6, the J call TRBJ1-1; D may be TRBD1 (6 bases). The CDR3 contains 14 residues. V was shortened by 5 bases and J by 0 bases, with 11 bases between the two germline ends. Looked up from germline, CDR1 is SGHDT and CDR2 is YYEEEE.

This clonotype was detected ten times or more. This sequence joins TRBV6-5 and TRBJ2-1; 12 bases align to TRBD2. Trimming removed 2 bases from V and 7 bases from J; junction bases left unmatched: 3. The germline gives CDR1 MNHEY, CDR2 SVGAGI. CDR3 length equals 15 residues. CDR3 residues: CASSYTSGRSNEQFF. Here the CDR3 DNA reads TGTGCCAGCAGTTACACTAGCGGGAGGTCGAATGAGCAGTTCTTC.

Ten or more counts support this clonotype. This chain uses TRBV7-2 with TRBJ2-5, with TRBD2 matching over 10 bases. V trimming: 5 bases; J trimming: 4 bases; junction bases outside the gene matches: 10. This CDR3 comprises 16 residues. Germline V gene data show CDR1 as SGHTA and CDR2 as FQGNSA. The CDR3 is CASSPGVAGGGETQYF. DNA for the CDR3: TGTGCCAGCAGCCCCGGGGTAGCGGGGGGCGGAGAGACCCAGTACTTC.

This clonotype came up a few times. The rearrangement links TRBV5-1 to TRBJ2-3; D assignment may be TRBD1 or TRBD2 (5 bases each). The germline V and J ends were trimmed by 4 bases and 1 base, with 7 bases remaining between them. CDR1 SGHRS and CDR2 YFSETQ come from the germline V gene. The CDR3 is 13 amino acids. The CDR3 is CASSRGRTDTQYF. The CDR3 DNA sequence: TGCGCCAGCAGCCGGGGACGCACAGATACGCAGTATTTT. Full variable domain (missing parts from reference TRBV5-1 and TRBJ2-3): KAGVTQTPRYLIKTRGQQVTLSCSPISGHRSVSWYQQTPGQGLQFLFEYFSETQRNKGNFPGRFSGRQFSNSRSEMNVSTLELGDSALYLCASSRGRTDTQYFGPGTRLTVL.

V and J are TRBV29-1 and TRBJ2-1; 7 bases are shared with TRBD2. V gave up 6 bases and J gave up 8 bases; unmatched junction bases: 4. Per germline, CDR1 SQVTM and CDR2 ANQGSEA. The CDR3 covers 11 residues. CDR3 region: CSVRTSDEQFF. The DNA for the CDR3 is TGCAGCGTCCGGACTAGTGATGAGCAGTTCTTC.

This clonotype was counted only a few times. The rearrangement links TRBV29-1 to TRBJ1-5; D remains ambiguous. The V end was cut by 4 bases, the J end by 1 base, with 8 bases between. The CDR3 extends over 13 amino acids. CDR1 is SQVTM, CDR2 ANQGSEA, per germline. DNA of the CDR3: TGCAGCGTTGGAGGTGAGAGCAATCAGCCCCAGCATTTT. It codes for CSVGGESNQPQHF.

This clonotype was counted at least ten times. The chain employs TRBV12-3 or TRBV12-4 and TRBJ2-3; D possibly corresponds to TRBD1 (6 bases). The V end lost 3 bases, the J end lost 4 bases, and 8 bases lay between the germline ends. CDR3 length: 13 amino acids. For the CDR3, the DNA is TGTGCCAGCAGTTTTGGGGGCCCAGATACGCAGTATTTT. Translated, it gives CASSFGGPDTQYF.

CDR3 region: CASSLGQSNEKLFF. The CDR3 DNA sequence: TGTGCCAGCAGCTTGGGGCAGTCTAATGAAAAACTGTTTTTT. The chain is built from TRBV7-9 and TRBJ1-4, with TRBD1 as a possible D gene (5 bases). The ends were cut back, 3 bases at V and 3 bases at J, with 8 bases in the middle. The CDR3 has 14 amino acids. Germline V CDR1 and CDR2: SEHNR, FQNEAQ (reference sequence).

There are a few counts of this clonotype. V usage is TRBV4-1 and J usage is TRBJ1-5; perhaps TRBD1 as D (6 bases). The CDR3 runs to 13 residues. Germline V gene lookup returns CDR1 MGHRA and CDR2 YSYEKL. V lost 2 bases, J lost 12 bases, and 14 bases lay in between. Written as DNA, the CDR3 is TGCGCCAGCAGCCAACTTGCTGGGGGCGTCCAGCATTTT. This translates into CASSQLAGGVQHF.

This clonotype was observed a few times. The rearrangement joins TRBV4-2 to TRBJ2-2, with D perhaps matching TRBD2 (5 bases). The CDR3 is 16 amino acids. Trimming left V 0 bases short and J 0 bases short, with 8 bases between. Germline V CDR1 and CDR2: LGHNA, YNFKEQ. This CDR3 is CASSQESGANTGELFF. DNA of the CDR3: TGTGCCAGCAGCCAAGAAAGCGGCGCGAACACCGGGGAGCTGTTTTTT.